The 13 T cell receptor beta chains given below trace back to one sample, sequenced in a study of shared clonotypes between healthy human individuals. The data were produced by immunoSEQ multiplex PCR, yet TCRdb's version contains in-frame clones alone and is incomplete. Of about 2,500,000 clones in the sample, roughly nine tenths were seen once. Specimen: naive CD4+ T cells sorted from blood. The subset: CD45RA+ positively selected. These receptors originate from a man aged 18 to 35 in good health.

CDR3 nucleotide sequence: TGTGCCAGCAGCTTAGCGGGGACGGAAAATGAGCAGTTCTTC. Translated, it gives CASSLAGTENEQFF. The chain joins TRBV7-9 to TRBJ2-1; D may be TRBD1 or TRBD2 (5 bases each). The length of the CDR3 is 14 residues. V was clipped by 0 bases and J by 7 bases, with 10 bases between them. Germline loops: CDR1 SEHNR, CDR2 FQNEAQ (reference sequence).

The chain employs TRBV7-2 and TRBJ2-5; 9 bases agree with TRBD2. V gave up 2 bases and J gave up 5 bases; unmatched junction bases: 18. The CDR3 contains 19 residues. CDR1 is SGHTA and CDR2 is FQGNSA in the germline V gene. CDR3 in DNA: TGTGCCAGCAGCTTACGACCAAGTGGGGCGGGAGGGCCCCGGGAGACCCAGTACTTC. This encodes CASSLRPSGAGGPRETQYF.

The rearrangement links TRBV28 to TRBJ1-6, with 11 bases identical to TRBD1. V shed 5 bases, J shed 2 bases, and the junction held 5 bases outside the gene matches. Germline values: CDR1 MDHEN, CDR2 SYDVKM. This CDR3 contains 17 residues. The CDR3 sequence: CASSAGTGGPYNSPLHF. DNA of the CDR3: TGTGCCAGCAGTGCGGGGACAGGGGGACCCTATAATTCACCCCTCCACTTT.

Only one count was recorded for this clone. This chain connects TRBV4-1 to TRBJ2-3; tentative D call: TRBD2 (5 bases). The CDR3 runs to 15 residues. Trimming removed 0 bases from V and 2 bases from J, with 9 bases in between. The germline CDR1 and CDR2 sequences are MGHRA and YSYEKL. CDR3 in DNA: TGCGCCAGCAGCCAAGATTCCCTAGCCACAGATACGCAGTATTTT. Its protein is CASSQDSLATDTQYF.

This clone appeared once. The rearrangement uses TRBV5-1 and TRBJ2-1; possible D gene TRBD2, 6 bases. V lost 4 bases, J lost 11 bases, and 10 bases lay in between. The CDR3 runs 11 residues. Germline V gives CDR1 SGHRS, CDR2 YFSETQ. CDR3 DNA sequence: TGCGCCAGCAGCCCGACTAGAAAGCAGTTCTTC. Its protein is CASSPTRKQFF.

Comments on this clone: Other nucleotide sequences from this sample produce the same CDR3. This sequence joins TRBV19 and TRBJ2-2, with 9 bases identical to TRBD1. There are 15 residues in the CDR3. CDR1 is LNHDA, CDR2 SQIVND, per germline (reference sequence). V shed 3 bases, J shed 4 bases, and the junction held 3 bases outside the gene matches. CDR3 sequence (DNA): TGTGCCAGTAGTATCGGGACAGGGAGCACCGGGGAGCTGTTTTTT. Its protein product is CASSIGTGSTGELFF.

The chain carries TRBV30 and TRBJ1-3; D remains unclear. Germline CDR1 reads GTSNPN; CDR2 reads SVGIG (reference sequence). Trimming removed 2 bases at V and 0 bases at J, with 5 bases between. This CDR3 is built from 13 residues. CDR3 loop: CAWSQTSGNTIYF. DNA for the CDR3: TGTGCCTGGAGTCAGACCTCTGGAAACACCATATATTTT.

The chain joins TRBV6-4 to TRBJ2-7; tentatively, D is TRBD2 (6 bases). Germline lookup yields CDR1 MRHNA and CDR2 SNTAGT. The CDR3 is made up of 17 amino acids. V shed 5 bases and J shed 4 bases, with 24 bases lying between them. The CDR3: CASSPSGLQPRVYEQYF. DNA for the CDR3: TGTGCCAGCAGTCCCTCGGGACTCCAACCCCGCGTATACGAGCAGTACTTC.

The rearrangement joins TRBV5-4 to TRBJ1-6; D remains unclear. CDR1 is SGHNT and CDR2 is YYREEE in the germline V gene (reference sequence). V was shortened by 3 bases and J by 7 bases, with 8 bases between the two germline ends. CDR3 length equals 13 residues. The CDR3 sequence: CASSSGSNSPLHF. Here the CDR3 DNA reads TGTGCCAGCAGCTCGGGCTCCAATTCACCCCTCCACTTT.

The V and J genes are TRBV2 and TRBJ2-1; the match to TRBD2 covers 12 bases. The length of the CDR3 is 13 residues. V lost 4 bases, J lost 15 bases, and 7 bases stayed unmatched. Germline CDR1 reads SNHLY; CDR2 reads FYNNEI. The CDR3 spells CASSALAGGPGFF. The CDR3 DNA follows: TGTGCCAGCAGTGCGCTAGCGGGGGGGCCCGGGTTCTTC. Combining the CDR3 with reference TRBV2 and TRBJ2-1 gives the whole variable domain EPEVTQTPSHQVTQMGQEVILRCVPISNHLYFYWYRQILGQKVEFLVSFYNNEISEKSEIFDDQFSVERPDGSNFTLKIRSTKLEDSAMYFCASSALAGGPGFFGPGTRLTVL.

The chain carries TRBV7-6 and TRBJ2-2; 9 bases line up with TRBD1. The J segment lost 4 bases and the V segment lost 1 base, leaving 1 base of the junction unmatched. This CDR3 contains 15 residues. Germline CDR1 and CDR2: SGHVS and FNYEAQ. CDR3 in DNA: TGTGCCAGCAGCTTAGGACAGGGGGTCACCGGGGAGCTGTTTTTT. Translation gives CASSLGQGVTGELFF.

V is TRBV5-4 and J is TRBJ2-7; D call uncertain. Deletions cut 7 bases from V and 3 bases from J, with 14 bases between. In germline, CDR1 is SGHNT, CDR2 YYREEE (reference sequence). The CDR3 consists of 13 residues. The CDR3 protein is CASPRFVGYEQYF. CDR3 in DNA: TGTGCCAGCCCCAGATTTGTGGGCTACGAGCAGTACTTC.

The rearrangement joins TRBV5-4 to TRBJ1-5, with TRBD1 as a possible D gene (6 bases). Trimming removed 5 bases from V and 3 bases from J, with 18 bases in between. Germline-derived CDR1 and CDR2 are SGHNT and YYREEE (reference sequence). The CDR3 covers 16 residues. CDR3 residues: CASRPGHPGDNQPQHF. The CDR3 region has the DNA TGTGCCAGCAGGCCGGGACACCCGGGAGACAATCAGCCCCAGCATTTT.